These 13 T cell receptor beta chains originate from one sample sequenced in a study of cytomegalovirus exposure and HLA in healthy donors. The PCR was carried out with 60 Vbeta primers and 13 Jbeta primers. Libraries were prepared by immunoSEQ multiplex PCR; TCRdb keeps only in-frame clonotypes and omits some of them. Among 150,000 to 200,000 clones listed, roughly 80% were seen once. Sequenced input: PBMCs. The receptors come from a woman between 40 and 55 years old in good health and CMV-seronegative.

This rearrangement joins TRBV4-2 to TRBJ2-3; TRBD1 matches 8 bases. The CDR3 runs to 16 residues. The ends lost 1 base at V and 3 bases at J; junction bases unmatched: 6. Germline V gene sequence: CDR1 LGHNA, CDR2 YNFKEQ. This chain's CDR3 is CASSQARDRRTDTQYF. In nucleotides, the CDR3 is TGTGCCAGCAGCCAAGCCCGGGACAGGCGGACAGATACGCAGTATTTT.

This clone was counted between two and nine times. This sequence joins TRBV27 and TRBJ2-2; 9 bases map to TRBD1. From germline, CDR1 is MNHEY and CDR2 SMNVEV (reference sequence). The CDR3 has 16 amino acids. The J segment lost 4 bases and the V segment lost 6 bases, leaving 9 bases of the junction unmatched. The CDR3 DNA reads TGTGCCAGCAGCTCGAGGGGACAGGGCATCACCGGGGAGCTGTTTTTT. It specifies CASSSRGQGITGELFF.

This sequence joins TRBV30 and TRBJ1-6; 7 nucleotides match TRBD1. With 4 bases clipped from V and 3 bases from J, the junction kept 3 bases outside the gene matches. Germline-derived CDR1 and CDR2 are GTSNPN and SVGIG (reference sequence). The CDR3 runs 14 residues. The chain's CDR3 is CAWKAGGYNSPLHF. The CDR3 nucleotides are TGTGCCTGGAAGGCAGGGGGCTATAATTCACCCCTCCACTTT. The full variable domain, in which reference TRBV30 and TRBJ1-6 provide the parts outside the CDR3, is SQTIHQWPATLVQPVGSPLSLECTVEGTSNPNLYWYRQAAGRGLQLLFYSVGIGQISSEVPQNLSASRPQDRQFILSSKKLLLSDSGFYLCAWKAGGYNSPLHFGNGTRLTVT.

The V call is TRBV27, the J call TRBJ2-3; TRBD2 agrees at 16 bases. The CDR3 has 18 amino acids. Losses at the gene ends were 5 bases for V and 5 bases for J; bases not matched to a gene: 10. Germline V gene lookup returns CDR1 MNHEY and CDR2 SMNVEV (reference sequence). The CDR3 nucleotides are TGTGCCAGCAGTCCCGGGACTAGCGGGGGGGCCGGGGGAGATACGCAGTATTTT. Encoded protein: CASSPGTSGGAGGDTQYF.

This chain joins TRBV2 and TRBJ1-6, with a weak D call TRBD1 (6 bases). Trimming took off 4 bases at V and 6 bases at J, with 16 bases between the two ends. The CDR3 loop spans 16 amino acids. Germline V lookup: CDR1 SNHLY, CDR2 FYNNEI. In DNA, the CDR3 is TGTGCCAGCAGTGCCTTTACAGGGTCGACTAATTCACCCCTCCACTTT. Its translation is CASSAFTGSTNSPLHF.

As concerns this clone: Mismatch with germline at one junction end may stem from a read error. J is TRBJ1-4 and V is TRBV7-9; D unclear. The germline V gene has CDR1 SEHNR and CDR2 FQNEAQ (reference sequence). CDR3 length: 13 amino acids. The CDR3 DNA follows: TGTTCCAGCAGCTTAGGCGGGTCTGAAAAACTGTTTTTT. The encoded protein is CSSSLGGSEKLFF.

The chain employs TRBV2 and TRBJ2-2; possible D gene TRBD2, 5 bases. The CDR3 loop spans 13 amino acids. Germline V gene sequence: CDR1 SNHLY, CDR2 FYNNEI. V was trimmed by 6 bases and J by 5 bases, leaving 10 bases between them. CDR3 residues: CASRMSGTGELFF. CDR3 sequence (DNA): TGTGCCAGCAGGATGTCGGGGACCGGGGAGCTGTTTTTT.

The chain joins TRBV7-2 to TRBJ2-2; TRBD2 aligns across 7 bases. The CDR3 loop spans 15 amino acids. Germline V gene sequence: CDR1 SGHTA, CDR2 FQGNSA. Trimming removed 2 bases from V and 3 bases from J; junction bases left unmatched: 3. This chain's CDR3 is CASSLSGRYTGELFF. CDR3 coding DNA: TGTGCCAGCAGCTTATCCGGGAGGTACACCGGGGAGCTGTTTTTT.

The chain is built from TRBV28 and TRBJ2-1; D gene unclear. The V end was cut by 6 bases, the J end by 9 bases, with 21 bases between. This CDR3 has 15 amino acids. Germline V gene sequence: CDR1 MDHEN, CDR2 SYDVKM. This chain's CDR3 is CASRSPAERPGEQFF. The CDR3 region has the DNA TGTGCCAGCAGGTCACCGGCAGAACGGCCGGGTGAGCAGTTCTTC.

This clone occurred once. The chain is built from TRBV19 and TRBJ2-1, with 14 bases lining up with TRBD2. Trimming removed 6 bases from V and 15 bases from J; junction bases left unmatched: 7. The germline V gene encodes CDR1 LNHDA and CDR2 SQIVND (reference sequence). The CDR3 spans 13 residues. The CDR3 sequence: CASRPGLAGASFF. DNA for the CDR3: TGTGCCAGTAGACCGGGACTAGCGGGGGCCTCGTTCTTC.

In DNA, the CDR3 is TGTGCCAGCATCACGGGAGAGACCCAGTACTTC. Its translation: CASITGETQYF. The chain carries TRBV6-5 and TRBJ2-5; D not certain. The V and J ends lost 7 bases and 4 bases respectively, with 7 bases between them. This CDR3 spans 11 amino acids. Germline V CDR1 and CDR2: MNHEY, SVGAGI.

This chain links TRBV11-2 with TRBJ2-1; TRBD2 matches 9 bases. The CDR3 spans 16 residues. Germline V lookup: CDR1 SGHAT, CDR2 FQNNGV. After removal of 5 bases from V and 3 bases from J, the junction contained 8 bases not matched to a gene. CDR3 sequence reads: CASSPYSGGIYNEQFF. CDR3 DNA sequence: TGTGCCAGCAGCCCATATAGCGGGGGCATCTACAATGAGCAGTTCTTC.

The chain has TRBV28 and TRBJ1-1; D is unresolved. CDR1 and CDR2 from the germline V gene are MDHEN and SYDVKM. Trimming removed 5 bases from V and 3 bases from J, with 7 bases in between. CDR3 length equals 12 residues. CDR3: CASSPFYTEAFF. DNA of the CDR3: TGTGCCAGCAGTCCCTTTTACACTGAAGCTTTCTTT.